A single sample gave rise to the 31 T cell receptor beta chains below, sequenced in a study of T cells expressing NK-cell markers (dated by TCRdb to 2019 to 2021). The method behind the library was 5' RACE. The sequencer listed for this sample is Illumina HiSeq 2000. TCRdb reprocessed the reads, reporting each CDR3 protein sequence once and no DNA. The sample table records roughly 390,000 distinct CDR3 sequences. The ten top clones hold approximately 11% of the sample. Sequencing was performed on blood T cells: a sorted CD56 or NKG2C T cell subset, CD4+ or CD8+ T cells, or bulk PBMC T cells (not recorded which). Receptor source: a woman aged 50 to 60 in good health. Donor details come from another sample of the same person, matched by shared clones.

V usage is TRBV20-1 and J usage is TRBJ2-3; the D call of TRBD1 rests on TCRdb alone, since no DNA is present to check it. The CDR3 runs to 13 residues. The germline CDR1 and CDR2 sequences are DFQATT and SNEGSKA (reference sequence). The CDR3 sequence: CSARLSPGDTQYF.

The V and J genes are TRBV5-1 and TRBJ1-2; checking the TCRdb D call of TRBD1 is not possible without DNA. The germline gives CDR1 SGHRS, CDR2 YFSETQ. CDR3 length equals 14 residues. CDR3 residues: CASRSGTGAYGYTF.

The gene calls are TRBV25-1 and TRBJ1-4. The CDR3 runs 13 residues. The germline V gene has CDR1 MGHDK and CDR2 SYGVNS. The CDR3 region is CASGVGRSEKLFF.

The chain employs TRBV7-2 and TRBJ1-2. The CDR3 sequence is 14 residues long. Per germline, CDR1 SGHTA and CDR2 FQGNSA. CDR3 loop: CASSFVRSLYGYTF. Complete variable domain (other parts from reference TRBV7-2 and TRBJ1-2): GAGVSQSPSNKVTEKGKDVELRCDPISGHTALYWYRQSLGQGLEFLIYFQGNSAPDKSGLPSDRFSAERTGGSVSTLTIQRTQQEDSAVYLCASSFVRSLYGYTFGSGTRLTVV.

The CDR3 protein is CASSTRTGFYNEQFF. The chain employs TRBV6-5 and TRBJ2-1; no DNA is available, so the TRBD1 call from TCRdb remains unchecked. This CDR3 is 15 amino acids long. CDR1 and CDR2 (germline): MNHEY, SVGAGI.

The chain joins TRBV5-1 to TRBJ2-3; the TRBD1 assignment by TCRdb is unverifiable without DNA. CDR3 length: 15 amino acids. The germline V gene encodes CDR1 SGHRS and CDR2 YFSETQ. CDR3 region: CASSFRDSKADTQYF. The full variable domain, completed using reference TRBV5-1 and TRBJ2-3, is KAGVTQTPRYLIKTRGQQVTLSCSPISGHRSVSWYQQTPGQGLQFLFEYFSETQRNKGNFPGRFSGRQFSNSRSEMNVSTLELGDSALYLCASSFRDSKADTQYFGPGTRLTVL.

The chain couples TRBV11-2 to TRBJ1-1. The germline gives CDR1 SGHAT, CDR2 FQNNGV. The CDR3 totals 16 residues. The CDR3 is CASSPLQGSVSTEAFF.

The chain employs TRBV5-1 and TRBJ2-5; without DNA, the TCRdb call of TRBD1 cannot be checked. This CDR3 has 14 residues. The V gene's germline CDR1 is SGHRS and CDR2 YFSETQ. CDR3: CASSGGDIMETQYF.

This CDR3 reads CAISDGTGGKQHF. This sequence joins TRBV10-3 and TRBJ1-5; the D call of TRBD1 rests on TCRdb alone, since no DNA is present to check it. The CDR3 consists of 13 residues. Germline CDR1 reads ENHRY; CDR2 reads SYGVKD.

The V and J genes are TRBV2 and TRBJ2-1; the TCRdb D gene call, TRBD1, has no DNA to confirm it. CDR3 length: 14 residues. In germline, CDR1 is SNHLY, CDR2 FYNNEI. The CDR3 is CASSAGTGIHEQFF.

The V call is TRBV7-2, the J call TRBJ2-1. CDR1 SGHTA and CDR2 FQGNSA come from the germline V gene. This CDR3 has 12 amino acids. The CDR3 reads CASSLRRNEQFF.

CDR3 residues: CASSLYPGVYGYTF. V gene TRBV5-1 combines with J gene TRBJ1-2; lacking DNA, the TRBD1 call made by TCRdb goes unchecked. In germline, CDR1 is SGHRS, CDR2 YFSETQ. The CDR3 spans 14 residues.

The V gene is TRBV5-1, the J gene TRBJ2-4. The CDR3 is 15 amino acids. Germline assignment: CDR1 SGHRS and CDR2 YFSETQ. The CDR3: CASSIRGDFQNIQYF. Drawing the rest from reference TRBV5-1 and TRBJ2-4, the complete variable domain is KAGVTQTPRYLIKTRGQQVTLSCSPISGHRSVSWYQQTPGQGLQFLFEYFSETQRNKGNFPGRFSGRQFSNSRSEMNVSTLELGDSALYLCASSIRGDFQNIQYFGAGTRLSVL.

The chain uses TRBV27 and TRBJ2-1. The CDR3 has 15 residues. CDR1 and CDR2 from the germline V gene are MNHEY and SMNVEV (reference sequence). The CDR3 protein is CASTLYWFSHNEQFF.

The chain has TRBV7-8 and TRBJ1-5. Looked up from germline, CDR1 is SGHVS and CDR2 is FQNEAQ. This CDR3 is 14 amino acids long. CDR3 in amino acids: CASSRDSTNQPQHF. Drawing the rest from reference TRBV7-8 and TRBJ1-5, the complete variable domain is GAGVSQSPRYKVAKRGQDVALRCDPISGHVSLFWYQQALGQGPEFLTYFQNEAQLDKSGLPSDRFFAERPEGSVSTLKIQRTQQEDSAVYLCASSRDSTNQPQHFGDGTRLSIL.

The genes are TRBV5-1 and TRBJ2-1; as DNA is missing, the TRBD2 call by TCRdb cannot be tested. This CDR3 has 17 residues. Germline CDR1 is SGHRS and CDR2 is YFSETQ. CDR3 loop: CASSLKTSGVLSNEQFF.

This chain uses TRBV20-1 with TRBJ2-2; lacking DNA, the TRBD1 call made by TCRdb goes unchecked. Germline V gene lookup returns CDR1 DFQATT and CDR2 SNEGSKA (reference sequence). The CDR3 totals 16 residues. The CDR3 region is CSARATGGYRTGELFF.

The V and J genes are TRBV20-1 and TRBJ2-1. This CDR3 spans 14 amino acids. Germline V gene data show CDR1 as DFQATT and CDR2 as SNEGSKA (reference sequence). The CDR3 is CSARDTSSYNEQFF.

The V and J genes are TRBV4-1 and TRBJ1-1. The CDR3 spans 16 residues. CDR1 MGHRA and CDR2 YSYEKL come from the germline V gene. CDR3: CASSQIQVVLNTEAFF.

The chain has TRBV24-1 and TRBJ2-1; the TCRdb call, TRBD1, lacks DNA for checking. Germline assignment: CDR1 KGHDR and CDR2 SFDVKD. CDR3 length equals 18 residues. This chain's CDR3 is CATSDSGTGGRWYNEQFF.

This sequence joins TRBV4-1 and TRBJ1-2. Germline CDR1 is MGHRA and CDR2 is YSYEKL. The CDR3 has 14 residues. The chain's CDR3 is CASSQVSGGYGYTF.

The rearrangement joins TRBV6-6 to TRBJ1-3. CDR3 size: 14 residues. Per the germline V gene, CDR1 is MNHNY and CDR2 is SVGAGI (reference sequence). CDR3 sequence: CASSPQLARNTIYF.

The chain recombines TRBV2 with TRBJ2-2; TCRdb picks TRBD1, but there is no DNA to check that call. The CDR3 runs 12 residues. Germline V lookup: CDR1 SNHLY, CDR2 FYNNEI. CDR3 residues: CASRGRDGELFF.

The chain employs TRBV11-3 and TRBJ1-6; the TCRdb call, TRBD1, lacks DNA for checking. CDR3 length equals 14 residues. CDR1 and CDR2 (germline): SGHNT, YENEEA. The CDR3 is CASSPRGMSSPLHF. Together with reference TRBV11-3 and TRBJ1-6, the CDR3 gives the full variable domain: EAGVVQSPRYKIIEKKQPVAFWCNPISGHNTLYWYLQNLGQGPELLIRYENEEAVDDSQLPKDRFSAERLKGVDSTLKIQPAELGDSAVYLCASSPRGMSSPLHFGNGTRLTVT.

This rearrangement joins TRBV7-6 to TRBJ1-6; TCRdb proposes TRBD1, but this gene call is untestable without DNA. Germline CDR1 SGHVS, CDR2 FNYEAQ. The CDR3 covers 15 residues. CDR3 loop: CASSPGQPVNSPLHF.

V is TRBV20-1 and J is TRBJ2-3; TCRdb reports TRBD2, a call that lacks DNA to check it against. The CDR3 runs to 15 residues. CDR1 is DFQATT and CDR2 is SNEGSKA in the germline V gene (reference sequence). This CDR3 is CSAPIREVGTDTQYF.

The chain joins TRBV5-6 to TRBJ2-1; the TRBD1 assignment by TCRdb is unverifiable without DNA. This CDR3 has 15 amino acids. CDR1 SGHDT and CDR2 YYEEEE come from the germline V gene. The CDR3 loop reads CASSLIVVGGNEQFF. The variable domain in full, with the rest retrieved from reference TRBV5-6 and TRBJ2-1, is DAGVTQSPTHLIKTRGQQVTLRCSPKSGHDTVSWYQQALGQGPQFIFQYYEEEERQRGNFPDRFSGHQFPNYSSELNVNALLLGDSALYLCASSLIVVGGNEQFFGPGTRLTVL.

V and J are TRBV5-1 and TRBJ1-4. From germline, CDR1 is SGHRS and CDR2 YFSETQ. The CDR3 has 15 residues. The CDR3 sequence is CASSLSGGQRQKLFF.

This rearrangement joins TRBV7-2 to TRBJ1-4. CDR3 size: 14 residues. Germline V gives CDR1 SGHTA, CDR2 FQGNSA. CDR3 residues: CASSKRHANEKLFF.

The gene calls are TRBV11-2 and TRBJ2-1; no DNA is available, so the TRBD1 call from TCRdb remains unchecked. The CDR3 is 19 amino acids. The germline CDR1 and CDR2 sequences are SGHAT and FQNNGV. CDR3 sequence: CASSLDPRDRGFSYNEQFF. The full variable domain, rest sourced from reference TRBV11-2 and TRBJ2-1, is EAGVAQSPRYKIIEKRQSVAFWCNPISGHATLYWYQQILGQGPKLLIQFQNNGVVDDSQLPKDRFSAERLKGVDSTLKIQPAKLEDSAVYLCASSLDPRDRGFSYNEQFFGPGTRLTVL.

The chain couples TRBV7-2 to TRBJ2-1; the TCRdb call, TRBD2, lacks DNA for checking. CDR3 length: 16 residues. CDR1 and CDR2 (germline): SGHTA, FQGNSA. Here the CDR3 reads CASSPGLGPPYNEQFF.